The 30 T cell receptor beta chains reported below all come from one sample, sequenced in a study of CD8+CD57+ T cells in acquired aplastic anemia. CDR3 and TCR beta VDJ profiling relied on a genomic DNA template. Via MiXCR, TCRdb re-called the reads, giving one row per CDR3 protein. The sample includes some 200,000 distinct CDR3 sequences, approximately 35% of them seen just once. Sequenced sample: sorted CD4+, CD8+, or CD8+CD57+ T cells (not recorded which) from PBMCs. The receptors shown here come from a human donor in good health, serving as a control.

The J gene is TRBJ1-5, the V gene TRBV18; TRBD1 aligns across 7 bases. The CDR3 runs 15 residues. CDR1 and CDR2 (germline): KGHSH, LQKENI. J lost 4 bases, V lost 1 base, and 4 bases had no gene match. The CDR3 DNA follows: TGTGCCAGCTCACCACAGGCAGGGGGTAATCAGCCCCAGCATTTT. It encodes CASSPQAGGNQPQHF.

At least ten counts were recorded for this clonotype. The chain links TRBV7-9 to TRBJ1-3; D ambiguous. Trimming shortened V by 1 base and J by 2 bases, and 9 bases separated the two germline ends. CDR3 length: 15 residues. From germline, CDR1 is SEHNR and CDR2 FQNEAQ (reference sequence). This chain's CDR3 is CASSLGQATGNTIYF. CDR3 sequence (DNA): TGTGCCAGCAGCTTAGGCCAAGCTACTGGAAACACCATATATTTT.

This clonotype has at least ten counts. CDR3 in amino acids: CASSERGTGADGYTF. The CDR3, as DNA: TGTGCCAGCAGTGAACGGGGGACAGGGGCCGATGGCTACACCTTC. The chain carries TRBV6-1 and TRBJ1-2; the match to TRBD1 covers 10 bases. CDR3 size: 15 residues. CDR1 is MNHNS and CDR2 is SASEGT in the germline V gene. The V segment lost 2 bases and the J segment 6 bases; nucleotides outside the gene matches: 6.

The rearrangement links TRBV12-3 or TRBV12-4 to TRBJ2-1; 14 positions match TRBD2. V trimming: 5 bases; J trimming: 10 bases; junction bases outside the gene matches: 16. The CDR3 spans 18 residues. CDR3 nucleotides: TGTGCCAGCAGTCGGCCGGGACTAGCGGGAGTGGACCCCTACGAGCAGTTCTTC. As protein: CASSRPGLAGVDPYEQFF.

This rearrangement joins TRBV6-5 to TRBJ1-2, with 7 positions matching TRBD1. The CDR3 runs 16 residues. The V and J ends lost 1 base and 1 base, in that order; junction bases with no gene match: 6. Germline lookup yields CDR1 MNHEY and CDR2 SVGAGI. The DNA for the CDR3 is TGTGCCAGCAGTTACTGGTCCCGACAGGGTAACTATGGCTACACCTTC. As protein: CASSYWSRQGNYGYTF.

Comments on this clonotype: A clone one base away is much larger, so this may be a read error. The chain links TRBV6-1 to TRBJ1-1; no definite D call. Germline lookup yields CDR1 MNHNS and CDR2 SASEGT. This CDR3 has 13 residues. V lost 8 bases and J lost 2, with 12 bases in between. The CDR3 loop is CASVERLNTEAFF. CDR3 nucleotide sequence: TGTGCCAGCGTGGAGAGGCTTAACACTGAAGCTTTCTTT.

Remarks on this clonotype: At one boundary the junction diverges from the germline segment, which might be a read error. The CDR3 here is CASRQDNRATYSGANVLTF. The CDR3 nucleotides are TGCGCCAGCCGCCAAGATAACCGGGCCACTTACTCTGGGGCCAACGTCCTGACTTTC. The chain combines TRBV4-1 with TRBJ2-6, with D unclear. The germline V gene encodes CDR1 MGHRA and CDR2 YSYEKL. The CDR3 consists of 19 residues.

V is TRBV15 and J is TRBJ1-2; 9 bases fit TRBD1. CDR1 and CDR2 (germline): LNHNV, YYDKDF (reference sequence). J lost 10 bases, V lost 4 bases, and 7 bases had no gene match. The CDR3 covers 13 residues. The CDR3 DNA sequence: TGTGCCACCAGCACCCGGGACAGGGACCCCTACACCTTC. Translated: CATSTRDRDPYTF.

This clonotype was seen a handful of times. A read error may be the cause here, since a much bigger clone is one base away. The V call is TRBV20-1, the J call TRBJ2-7; a weak D match, TRBD1 (5 bases). CDR1 and CDR2 (germline): DFQATT, SNEGSKA (reference sequence). The V and J ends lost 4 bases and 9 bases respectively, with 16 bases between them. The CDR3 loop spans 12 amino acids. Written as DNA, the CDR3 is TGCAGTGCTATTACTGGCTGGGGCGGGCAGTACTTC. Its translation: CSAITGWGGQYF.

This clonotype was seen ten or more times. This rearrangement joins TRBV5-1 to TRBJ1-2; TRBD1 might be the D (5 bases). V dropped 3 bases and J dropped 4 bases, with 16 bases sitting between them. The CDR3 contains 15 residues. Germline V gene data show CDR1 as SGHRS and CDR2 as YFSETQ. The CDR3 region is CASSSAGAPFYGYTF. The CDR3, as DNA: TGCGCCAGCAGCTCCGCCGGGGCTCCTTTCTATGGCTACACCTTC.

A few counts support this clonotype. This chain joins TRBV6-1 and TRBJ2-5; D might be TRBD1 or TRBD2, each matching 5 bases. V was clipped by 5 bases and J by 5 bases, with 9 bases between them. This CDR3 has 12 residues. Looked up from germline, CDR1 is MNHNS and CDR2 is SASEGT. The CDR3 spells CASSSRDETQYF. CDR3 nucleotides: TGTGCCAGCAGTTCCAGGGACGAGACCCAGTACTTC.

The CDR3 DNA reads TGCGCCAGCAGCTTGGGTAGTTTTAACTATGGCTACACCTTC. Encoded protein: CASSLGSFNYGYTF. The V gene is TRBV5-1, the J gene TRBJ1-2; D not certain. Germline CDR1 reads SGHRS; CDR2 reads YFSETQ. Trimming pared 0 bases from V and 1 base from J, leaving 7 bases between. CDR3 length equals 14 residues.

This clonotype has ten or more counts. This chain connects TRBV9 to TRBJ1-3; D is ambiguous. From germline, CDR1 is SGDLS and CDR2 YYNGEE. CDR3 length equals 14 residues. V was shortened by 0 bases and J by 4 bases, with 8 bases between the two germline ends. The CDR3 DNA reads as TGTGCCAGCAGCGTAGACGAATCCGGAAACACCATATATTTT. Its translation is CASSVDESGNTIYF.

The genes are TRBV15 and TRBJ1-1, with 8 bases fitting TRBD1. Trimming took 3 bases from V and 4 from J; bases not matched to a gene: 4. The CDR3 sequence is 14 residues long. The germline V gene has CDR1 LNHNV and CDR2 YYDKDF (reference sequence). CDR3 protein: CATSSATGATEAFF. The CDR3 DNA follows: TGTGCCACCAGCAGCGCGACAGGGGCCACTGAAGCTTTCTTT.

The sample holds a few counts of this clonotype. This chain connects TRBV5-1 to TRBJ2-5, with 8 bases identical to TRBD1. CDR3 size: 15 residues. Per the germline V gene, CDR1 is SGHRS and CDR2 is YFSETQ. With 4 bases clipped from V and 5 bases from J, the junction kept 10 bases outside the gene matches. The CDR3 DNA reads as TGCGCCAGCAGCGGCTGGACAGGGAGTTCGGAGACCCAGTACTTC. It codes for CASSGWTGSSETQYF.

The chain joins TRBV19 to TRBJ1-1; unclear D gene. Trimming stripped 5 bases from V and 2 bases from J, with 15 bases between. CDR1 is LNHDA and CDR2 is SQIVND in the germline V gene (reference sequence). The length of the CDR3 is 15 residues. In DNA, the CDR3 is TGTGCCAGTAGTCTGACCGGTGGGTCAAACACTGAAGCTTTCTTT. Protein product: CASSLTGGSNTEAFF.

The chain employs TRBV10-3 and TRBJ2-5, with D uncertain. The CDR3 is made up of 11 amino acids. With 6 bases removed from V and 2 bases from J, the gap between germline ends came to 4 bases. Germline loops: CDR1 ENHRY, CDR2 SYGVKD. In DNA, the CDR3 is TGTGCCATCAGCTATCAAGAGACCCAGTACTTC. As protein: CAISYQETQYF.

CDR3 sequence: CASSLLLGYEQYF. The DNA of the CDR3 is TGTGCCAGCAGCTTGTTGTTGGGCTACGAGCAGTACTTC. This sequence joins TRBV11-1 and TRBJ2-7; D ambiguous. V lost 3 bases and J 3 bases, leaving 9 bases between the germline ends. CDR1 SGHAT and CDR2 FQDESV come from the germline V gene (reference sequence). CDR3 size: 13 residues.

The chain joins TRBV12-3 or TRBV12-4 to TRBJ1-1; possible D gene TRBD1, 6 bases. CDR3 size: 19 residues. Trimming cost V 0 bases and J 11 bases, with 31 bases left between them. The CDR3 DNA sequence: TGTGCCAGCAGTTTAGCGTACCTAGGGAGACGACAGGTCGCTCTGGTGGCTTTCTTT. Its translation is CASSLAYLGRRQVALVAFF.

Ten or more counts support this clonotype. V and J are TRBV2 and TRBJ1-6; no definite D call. V lost 6 bases and J lost 0, with 12 bases in between. The CDR3 totals 16 residues. Per germline, CDR1 SNHLY and CDR2 FYNNEI. DNA for the CDR3: TGTGCCAGCAGGACTGATCGAAGCTCCTATAATTCACCCCTCCACTTT. This gives the protein CASRTDRSSYNSPLHF.

This clonotype was seen ten or more times. The chain couples TRBV27 to TRBJ2-7, with D perhaps matching TRBD1 (6 bases). The CDR3 spans 14 residues. The ends were cut back, 10 bases at V and 0 bases at J, with 16 bases in the middle. Germline CDR1 MNHEY, CDR2 SMNVEV (reference sequence). The CDR3 bases are TGTGCCAACATCCGGGACACGCGCTCCTACGAGCAGTACTTC. This gives the protein CANIRDTRSYEQYF.

The table lists this clonotype with a few counts. The gene calls are TRBV20-1 and TRBJ1-1, with TRBD1 as a possible D gene (5 bases). CDR1 is DFQATT, CDR2 SNEGSKA, per germline (reference sequence). Trimming cost V 2 bases and J 3 bases, with 19 bases left between them. The CDR3 extends over 16 amino acids. CDR3 DNA sequence: TGCAGTGCTAGATCGGTATGGGACGCCAAGGACACTGAAGCTTTCTTT. This gives the protein CSARSVWDAKDTEAFF.

This clonotype was counted ten times or more. V and J are TRBV29-1 and TRBJ2-7; D remains ambiguous. Germline loops: CDR1 SQVTM, CDR2 ANQGSEA. The CDR3 has 12 amino acids. V lost 6 bases and J 0 bases, leaving 9 bases between the germline ends. This chain's CDR3 is CSVTRASYEQYF. The CDR3 DNA reads as TGCAGCGTGACACGGGCCTCCTACGAGCAGTACTTC.

The CDR3 nucleotides read TGTGCCAGCAGTTTGAGCGGGGGCTATGGCTACACCTTC. This sequence encodes CASSLSGGYGYTF. This chain uses TRBV2 with TRBJ1-2; TRBD1 might be the D (5 bases). The CDR3 runs 13 residues. V was clipped by 5 bases and J by 4 bases, with 11 bases between them. Germline V gene sequence: CDR1 SNHLY, CDR2 FYNNEI.

This clonotype was counted between two and nine times. The V call is TRBV12-5, the J call TRBJ2-7; D might be TRBD1 or TRBD2, each matching 6 bases. This CDR3 has 15 amino acids. Trimming stripped 0 bases from V and 12 bases from J, with 21 bases between. Germline V gene lookup returns CDR1 LGHNT and CDR2 FRNRAP. This CDR3 is CASGLVGLARRGLYF. CDR3 DNA sequence: TGTGCTAGTGGTTTGGTAGGTCTGGCGCGGAGGGGGTTGTACTTC.

The chain employs TRBV25-1 and TRBJ2-7, with 9 bases that match TRBD2. This CDR3 region has 15 residues. In germline, CDR1 is MGHDK, CDR2 SYGVNS. V gave up 5 bases and J gave up 5 bases; unmatched junction bases: 10. CDR3: CASSYSASGINEQYF. The CDR3 DNA follows: TGTGCCAGCAGTTACTCGGCTAGCGGGATCAACGAGCAGTACTTC.

In its sample, this clonotype was seen many times. CDR3: CATSDNRDSSTDTQYF. CDR3 DNA: TGTGCCACCAGTGATAATAGGGATTCTAGCACAGATACGCAGTATTTT. The chain links TRBV24-1 to TRBJ2-3, with D hard to call. V lost 3 bases, J lost 0 bases, and 12 bases lay in between. CDR1 and CDR2 (germline): KGHDR, SFDVKD. The CDR3 extends over 16 amino acids.

This clonotype came up many times. The J gene is TRBJ1-1, the V gene TRBV7-3, with unresolved D. Germline values: CDR1 SGHTA, CDR2 FQGTGA. The CDR3 extends over 13 amino acids. V was shortened by 2 bases and J by 3 bases, with 7 bases between the two germline ends. CDR3 DNA: TGTGCCAGCAGCTTATCGCTTTACACTGAAGCTTTCTTT. Residues: CASSLSLYTEAFF.

There are a few counts of this clonotype. The chain employs TRBV12-1 and TRBJ1-2. TRBV12-1 constitutes a pseudogene. The CDR3 runs 17 residues. CDR3 amino acids: CASSFSGTAVALYGYTF. The CDR3 DNA sequence: TGTGCCAGCAGCTTTTCCGGGACAGCGGTAGCCCTCTATGGCTACACCTTC.

Of note for this clonotype: Without the conserved terminal phenylalanine or tryptophan, this CDR3 likely stems from a read error. The limits of the CDR3 on the DNA are not certain, so only TCRdb's listed CDR3 is given. The V call is TRBV6-5, the J call TRBJ2-7; the DNA was not compared with TRBD1, the D call given in the table. The CDR3 is 8 residues long, counting both termini. The germline CDR1 and CDR2 sequences are MNHEY and SVGAGI. CDR3 protein: CASSYADR.